The 21 T cell receptor beta chains presented below share a single source sample, sequenced in a study of shared clonotypes between healthy human individuals. TCRdb's copy holds only in-frame clones and misses some; the assay was immunoSEQ multiplex PCR. The sample has 1.4 million or so clones; approximately 98.5% are singletons. The sample was naive CD4+ T cells sorted from blood. Subset described: CD45RA+ positively selected. All receptors derive from a young man in good health.

V gene TRBV7-9 combines with J gene TRBJ1-2, with D possibly matching TRBD1 (5 bases). V shed 5 bases and J shed 4 bases, with 17 bases lying between them. The CDR3 runs to 15 residues. Germline CDR1 SEHNR, CDR2 FQNEAQ (reference sequence). The CDR3 nucleotides read TGTGCCAGCAGCCGTGGGACGGCGCCCTCCTATGGCTACACCTTC. Amino acid sequence: CASSRGTAPSYGYTF.

The chain couples TRBV7-3 to TRBJ2-2; D may be TRBD2 (5 bases). Germline CDR1 reads SGHTA; CDR2 reads FQGTGA. There are 16 residues in the CDR3. The V end lost 5 bases, the J end lost 3 bases, and 16 bases lay between the germline ends. CDR3: CASSPRDGKDTGELFF. The CDR3 DNA sequence: TGTGCCAGCAGCCCTCGCGACGGGAAGGACACCGGGGAGCTGTTTTTT.

The gene calls are TRBV19 and TRBJ1-5, with 12 nucleotides matching TRBD1. Trimming took 3 bases from V and 5 from J; bases not matched to a gene: 5. The germline gives CDR1 LNHDA, CDR2 SQIVND (reference sequence). The CDR3 runs 16 residues. As DNA, the CDR3 is TGTGCCAGTAGTATTCTTGGGACAGGGGGCGATCAGCCCCAGCATTTT. It specifies CASSILGTGGDQPQHF.

The chain uses TRBV15 and TRBJ2-5; 7 bases agree with TRBD2. There are 15 residues in the CDR3. V was clipped by 0 bases and J by 3 bases; unmatched bases: 4. The germline V gene encodes CDR1 LNHNV and CDR2 YYDKDF (reference sequence). Here the CDR3 reads CATSRDPLAEETQYF. Here the CDR3 DNA reads TGTGCCACCAGCAGAGATCCCCTAGCGGAAGAGACCCAGTACTTC.

This clone was counted a single time. The chain has TRBV7-3 and TRBJ1-2; D uncertain. This CDR3 spans 13 amino acids. Trimming pared 2 bases from V and 5 bases from J, leaving 9 bases between. Germline values: CDR1 SGHTA, CDR2 FQGTGA. DNA for the CDR3: TGTGCCAGCAGCTTAGATTCTCTGTATGGCTACACCTTC. It encodes CASSLDSLYGYTF.

The J gene is TRBJ2-3, the V gene TRBV4-3, with D perhaps TRBD1 (6 bases). Germline lookup yields CDR1 LGHNA and CDR2 YSLEER. The CDR3 contains 15 residues. V shed 2 bases and J shed 2 bases, with 11 bases lying between them. The CDR3 DNA sequence: TGCGCCAGCAGCCAATCTGGACAGAACACAGATACGCAGTATTTT. Translation gives CASSQSGQNTDTQYF.

Remarks on this clone: This sample also contains other DNA sequences that code for the same CDR3. The chain is built from TRBV20-1 and TRBJ2-7; D unresolved. The CDR3 is made up of 11 amino acids. From germline, CDR1 is DFQATT and CDR2 SNEGSKA (reference sequence). The V gene lost 6 bases and the J gene lost 1 base, with 7 bases spanning the gap. The CDR3: CSALLSYEQYF. CDR3 bases: TGCAGTGCGCTTTTGTCCTACGAGCAGTACTTC.

The CDR3 region has the DNA TGTGCCAGCAGTGGAGAAGGGAGTAGCAATCAGCCCCAGCATTTT. The encoded protein is CASSGEGSSNQPQHF. This chain links TRBV25-1 with TRBJ1-5; no firm D call. CDR3 length equals 15 residues. V dropped 4 bases and J dropped 0 bases, with 10 bases sitting between them. Germline lookup yields CDR1 MGHDK and CDR2 SYGVNS.

The V gene is TRBV28, the J gene TRBJ2-7; 8 nucleotides match TRBD2. Germline trimming cut 5 bases from V and 4 bases from J; bases unmatched to any gene: 16. The CDR3 totals 17 residues. Germline V gives CDR1 MDHEN, CDR2 SYDVKM. This CDR3 is CASSPPGGTWVTYEQYF. The CDR3, as DNA: TGTGCCAGCAGTCCCCCGGGAGGGACATGGGTGACGTACGAGCAGTACTTC.

The V and J genes are TRBV4-2 and TRBJ2-2; D unclear. Germline CDR1 LGHNA, CDR2 YNFKEQ. V lost 5 bases and J lost 4, with 17 bases in between. The CDR3 is 16 residues long. CDR3: CASSLASTYSTGELFF. Written as DNA, the CDR3 is TGTGCCAGCAGCTTGGCCTCCACGTATTCCACCGGGGAGCTGTTTTTT.

The chain links TRBV21-1 to TRBJ1-1. TRBV21-1 counts as a pseudogene. This CDR3 is built from 15 residues. The DNA for the CDR3 is TGTGCCAGCAGCAAAGCGCTCAGCATGAACACTGAAGCTTTCTTT. This encodes CASSKALSMNTEAFF.

The gene calls are TRBV27 and TRBJ2-7; TRBD1 matches 10 bases. The CDR3 spans 13 residues. V lost 8 bases, J lost 3 bases, and 4 bases stayed unmatched. Germline assignment: CDR1 MNHEY and CDR2 SMNVEV (reference sequence). The CDR3 sequence: CASGRDRGYEQYF. Written as DNA, the CDR3 is TGTGCCAGCGGCCGGGACAGGGGCTACGAGCAGTACTTC.

The chain joins TRBV5-1 to TRBJ1-2, with D unclear. Germline CDR1 is SGHRS and CDR2 is YFSETQ. The CDR3 sequence is 14 residues long. Trimming cost V 1 base and J 4 bases, with 11 bases left between them. Here the CDR3 reads CASSLLRDGYGYTF. The CDR3, as DNA: TGCGCCAGCAGCTTGCTAAGGGATGGCTATGGCTACACCTTC.

This chain connects TRBV29-1 to TRBJ2-3; TRBD2 matches 13 bases. The V gene's germline CDR1 is SQVTM and CDR2 ANQGSEA. J lost 4 bases, V lost 3 bases, and 13 bases had no gene match. CDR3 length: 18 amino acids. The chain's CDR3 is CSVDGLAGAKLGADTQYF. Written as DNA, the CDR3 is TGCAGCGTTGACGGACTAGCGGGAGCAAAATTGGGAGCAGATACGCAGTATTTT.

This chain links TRBV6-1 with TRBJ1-1, with D perhaps TRBD1 (6 bases). This CDR3 has 13 amino acids. Trimming stripped 8 bases from V and 11 bases from J, with 21 bases between. Germline assignment: CDR1 MNHNS and CDR2 SASEGT. CDR3 sequence: CASFGGGEGTAFF. In DNA, the CDR3 is TGTGCCAGCTTCGGGGGCGGGGAGGGAACGGCTTTCTTT.

The rearrangement uses TRBV5-1 and TRBJ2-1, with 8 bases that match TRBD1. The CDR3 runs to 14 residues. Per the germline V gene, CDR1 is SGHRS and CDR2 is YFSETQ. V was clipped by 3 bases and J by 10 bases; unmatched bases: 9. The CDR3 DNA is TGCGCCAGCAGCTCTCGGACAGGGTCCGGGGAGCAGTTCTTC. This codes for CASSSRTGSGEQFF.

The rearrangement joins TRBV5-1 to TRBJ2-7, with unresolved D. V lost 0 bases to trimming and J lost 6 bases, with 10 bases between them. Germline lookup yields CDR1 SGHRS and CDR2 YFSETQ. CDR3 size: 13 residues. CDR3 loop: CASSLVPDSEQYF. DNA of the CDR3: TGCGCCAGCAGCTTGGTCCCTGATAGCGAGCAGTACTTC.

The rearrangement uses TRBV6-6 and TRBJ1-4, with D perhaps TRBD1 (6 bases). The CDR3 covers 16 residues. V was trimmed by 0 bases and J by 7 bases, leaving 15 bases between them. Germline lookup yields CDR1 MNHNY and CDR2 SVGAGI (reference sequence). The CDR3 DNA reads TGTGCCAGCAGTTACTCGATTAGGGGGATTGTTGAAAAACTGTTTTTT. This encodes CASSYSIRGIVEKLFF.

The chain uses TRBV29-1 and TRBJ2-3; D unclear. This CDR3 region has 17 residues. The V end was cut by 6 bases, the J end by 4 bases, with 26 bases between. Germline V gene data show CDR1 as SQVTM and CDR2 as ANQGSEA. The CDR3 DNA follows: TGCAGCGTAAGCGTTGATACGGCGGTCTATTCCGCAGATACGCAGTATTTT. Translated, it gives CSVSVDTAVYSADTQYF.

The rearrangement uses TRBV19 and TRBJ2-3; D is undetermined. The CDR3 consists of 14 residues. Germline CDR1 and CDR2: LNHDA and SQIVND (reference sequence). Trimming took 3 bases from V and 2 from J, leaving 9 bases between them. The CDR3 loop is CASSMDQLTDTQYF. For the CDR3, the DNA is TGTGCCAGTAGTATGGACCAACTCACAGATACGCAGTATTTT. The entire variable domain, with the rest obtained from reference TRBV19 and TRBJ2-3, is as follows: DGGITQSPKYLFRKEGQNVTLSCEQNLNHDAMYWYRQDPGQGLRLIYYSQIVNDFQKGDIAEGYSVSREKKESFPLTVTSAQKNPTAFYLCASSMDQLTDTQYFGPGTRLTVL.

V usage is TRBV28 and J usage is TRBJ1-1, with 7 bases matching TRBD1. This CDR3 region has 16 residues. Germline CDR1 is MDHEN and CDR2 is SYDVKM. The ends lost 5 bases at V and 0 bases at J; junction bases unmatched: 9. The CDR3 sequence is CASSPSGTVMNTEAFF. CDR3 nucleotides: TGTGCCAGCAGTCCATCCGGGACAGTTATGAACACTGAAGCTTTCTTT.